The 5 T cell receptor beta chains below all came from one sample that was sequenced in a study of OX40 agonist ivuxolimab in advanced cancers. The protocol was immunoSEQ multiplex PCR, while the TCRdb copy is restricted to in-frame clones and leaves out a portion. The sample includes almost 70,000 clones, 86% of them seen just once. Material: CD4+ or CD8+ T cells sorted from blood, obtained in a trial of the OX40 agonist ivuxolimab. These receptors came from an adult with an advanced solid tumor such as melanoma, head and neck, liver or kidney cancer.

This sequence joins TRBV19 and TRBJ1-2, with 7 bases fitting TRBD1. V lost 5 bases and J lost 4; bases outside the gene matches: 16. CDR3 size: 17 residues. Germline CDR1 LNHDA, CDR2 SQIVND (reference sequence). CDR3 amino acids: CASSQRGRSTLAYGYTF. CDR3 coding DNA: TGTGCCAGTAGTCAAAGGGGGCGCTCTACGCTAGCCTATGGCTACACCTTC.

V and J are TRBV5-1 and TRBJ2-1; 8 bases are shared with TRBD2. Trimming at V came to 0 bases and at J to 0 bases, leaving 2 bases not matched to a gene. Germline loops: CDR1 SGHRS, CDR2 YFSETQ. This CDR3 region has 16 residues. CDR3 sequence reads: CASSLGAGDSYNEQFF. For the CDR3, the DNA is TGCGCCAGCAGCTTGGGAGCGGGGGACTCCTACAATGAGCAGTTCTTC.

This sequence joins TRBV2 and TRBJ2-1, with 7 positions matching TRBD1. The CDR3 covers 12 residues. V shed 4 bases, J shed 15 bases, and the junction held 9 bases outside the gene matches. Germline lookup yields CDR1 SNHLY and CDR2 FYNNEI. The CDR3 DNA sequence: TGTGCCAGCAGTGGGCTCCCGGGACAGCGGTTCTTC. It translates to CASSGLPGQRFF. The whole variable domain, remainder taken from reference TRBV2 and TRBJ2-1, is EPEVTQTPSHQVTQMGQEVILRCVPISNHLYFYWYRQILGQKVEFLVSFYNNEISEKSEIFDDQFSVERPDGSNFTLKIRSTKLEDSAMYFCASSGLPGQRFFGPGTRLTVL.

V and J are TRBV19 and TRBJ1-1; no firm D call. Looked up from germline, CDR1 is LNHDA and CDR2 is SQIVND (reference sequence). The CDR3 contains 15 residues. V was clipped by 7 bases and J by 1 base, with 16 bases between them. This chain's CDR3 is CASNFGPVTNTEAFF. In DNA form, the CDR3 reads TGTGCCAGTAATTTCGGTCCAGTGACGAACACTGAAGCTTTCTTT.

The genes are TRBV5-1 and TRBJ2-1; TRBD1 aligns across 7 bases. CDR1 is SGHRS, CDR2 YFSETQ, per germline. The junction had 12 bases not matched to a gene; V was cut back by 6 bases and J by 6 bases. The CDR3 has 15 residues. CDR3 in DNA: TGCGCCAGCACGGGCCACAGGGGCCTCTTCAATGAGCAGTTCTTC. It translates to CASTGHRGLFNEQFF.